This TCR beta chain was documented in a study of T cells in Graves' hyperthyroidism and ophthalmopathy (dated by TCRdb to about 2019). In the study overall: Peripheral blood was sampled at the time of initial diagnosis, prior to any treatment. To identify TCR V-J signatures that set the groups apart, the researchers used a discovery cohort of 100 patients, made up of 43 with Graves' ophthalmopathy and some 58 with stable Graves' hyperthyroidism. An independent validation cohort of under 20 hyperthyroidism patients and about 16 patients who later progressed to ophthalmopathy tested prospective prediction of ophthalmopathy. The 100 or so discovery patients were divided at random into training and test sets in a 7:3 ratio. In roughly six Graves' hyperthyroidism patients, the study also compared T-cell repertoires from thyroid tissue with T-cell repertoires from blood. Once sampling was done, hyperthyroidism patients were given methimazole at a starting dose of 30 mg daily, whereas ophthalmopathy patients were given high-dose intravenous methylprednisolone. The paper reports TCR Vbeta CDR3 sequencing of 140 or so peripheral blood samples: approximately 41 ophthalmopathy, roughly 80 hyperthyroidism and approximately 17 progressor patients. What the authors observed across the whole study: Most expanded thyroid clonotypes (frequency above 0.001) were also detected in blood, a finding suggesting that blood repertoires may reflect thyroid immune responses. Sample size was not statistically predetermined, and blinding of investigators to group allocation was not performed. In cross-validation, a model built on a 13 V-J signature told ophthalmopathy apart from stable hyperthyroidism with about 90% sensitivity and about 81% specificity, and in testing the same model reached 80%/75%. During validation, the model predicted progression to ophthalmopathy a median of about 6.3 months ahead of onset, with around 65% sensitivity and 72.22% specificity.

TCR beta CDR3 regions were amplified from RNA transcripts. A first-round RT-PCR of the TCR CDR3 used the HTBI primer set with the Qiagen OneStep RT-PCR kit. The libraries were constructed in a second round of multiplex PCR and then size-selected and purified. The libraries were sequenced on an Illumina HiSeq2000 using paired-end 100 bp reads. Per the source publication's procedure: SOAPnuke was used to process the raw data, with reads discarded if the reads contained adapters or uncalled bases, had a mean Phred below 15, or lacked an exact constant-primer or identifier match. COPE v1.2.5 was used to merge the high-quality paired reads, and each unique nucleotide sequence was defined as a clonotype. MiTCR v1.1 was used to align clonotypes to the IMGT TRBV, TRBD and TRBJ reference segments. The analysis was restricted to V-J combinations with a frequency above 0.0001, which together covered 98% to 99.2% of the repertoires. The TCS score was defined as the ratio of F50 (clonal expansion) to E x V (chaos), calculated using BLOSUM62-based TCRdist between CDR3 peptides within each V-J. Welch's t-statistics and random forest reduced around 510 V-J features to 10 to 15, which were used in a naive Bayes classifier (R e1071). Using fastp trimming at Q25 and MiXCR clonotype assembly, TCRdb reanalyzed the public sequencing data and kept in-frame beta chains. Entries are consolidated by CDR3 protein sequence, retaining the most common genes and DNA. The V and J calls shown here were made by TCRdb, not taken from the authors' results. The sample table contains under 250,000 distinct CDR3 sequences; only one count was recorded for more than 15% of them. Together, the top ten hold roughly 50% of the sample.

This clonotype was detected a few times. Its cognate antigen has yet to be identified. Base qualities are not at hand, and no much larger clone is one base apart. A patient counted as having stable Graves' hyperthyroidism if no progression to ophthalmopathy occurred over 18 months of follow-up. Hyperthyroidism patients were aged 18 to 65 years and newly diagnosed, with disease duration of less than 2 months. Patients with uncontrolled infections, other autoimmune diseases, pregnancy or lactation were excluded. Diagnoses were established on the basis of clinical symptoms, serum thyroxine and TRAb, thyroid ultrasound, and orbital computed tomography. Ficoll-Paque density gradient centrifugation was used to isolate PBMCs from about 9 ml of fresh peripheral blood. Trizol reagent was used to extract total RNA, and RNA quality was then checked on an Agilent 2100 Bioanalyzer. V is shortened by 1 base, J by 7 bases, and the region joining them spans 9 bases. The CDR3 sequence holds 13 residues, the cysteine and phenylalanine included. Of the read, only the CDR3 DNA is kept; its 39 bases are in frame from base 1. Based on the germline V gene (reference sequence), the CDR1 and CDR2 sequences are SGHKS and YYEKEE.

The V and J genes are TRBV5-5 and TRBJ1-5; no confident D gene assignment can be made. Sample: blood. This sequence originates from a man aged 45-65 years with Graves' hyperthyroidism. In nucleotide form, the sequence is TGTGCCAGCAGCTTGTTTGGGTTCCAGCCCCAGCATTTT. It translates as CASSLFGFQPQHF.